This T cell receptor (beta chain) was recorded in a study of shared clonotypes between healthy human individuals. Study observations and caveats: Memory subsets generally showed smaller estimated richness than naive subsets did.

In germline, CDR1 is SQVTM, CDR2 ANQGSEA. The CDR3 length is 13 residues. The J segment lost 5 bases and the V segment lost 4 bases, leaving 4 bases of the junction unmatched. Some clones are missing from TCRdb's copy, which holds only in-frame ones; the method was immunoSEQ multiplex PCR. Of around 700,000 clones in the sample, around 72% were seen once. On this clone: Antigen: not known.

All donors qualified as healthy HIV-negative adults and had experienced no recent acute infections or vaccinations. The sequence derives from a woman aged 25-40 years in good health. The sequencing sample was made of memory CD4+ T cells sorted from blood. The subset here: CD45RA-negative fraction. The V and J genes are TRBV29-1 and TRBJ2-1, with 8 bases identical to TRBD1. The chain's CDR3 is CSVVTGVNNEQFF. The CDR3 nucleotides read TGCAGCGTTGTGACAGGGGTTAACAATGAGCAGTTCTTC.